This TCR beta chain was observed in a study of blood T cell repertoires in COVID-19 (TCRdb year 2020). A note on the overall study: Samples covering the acute and convalescent phases of COVID-19 were provided by collaborators in the United States, Italy and Spain. The prospective study material was composed of cDNA or gDNA derived from T cells, B-cell-depleted T cells, or PBMCs. Subjects who had been exposed to COVID-19, were actively infected with it, or had recovered from it provided the deeply sampled blood TCRbeta repertoires that made up the dataset. A freely available public database, intended as a resource for researchers studying the immune response to SARS-CoV-2, is where the repertoires were released. Samples came from the ongoing ImmuneRACE study (first 160 participants) plus 1,254 subjects from 6 global collaborators. Nearly every sample came with metadata listing a de-identified subject ID, COVID-19 status, age in years and sex. Where HLA class I and class II types were available, the types were taken from metadata supplied by the sample provider, not from assay-based typing.

Paper-wide results and their limitations: How much clinical and demographic metadata was included differed by source and by participant, and the metadata was provided uncurated.

Whole blood was collected in K2EDTA tubes by collaborating institutions according to the institutions' own protocols. For TCRbeta analysis, collaborators shipped samples in one of three forms: frozen whole blood, isolated PBMCs, or DNA extracted from either of those sample types. TCRbeta CDR3 regions were amplified from genomic DNA by means of the immunoSEQ Assay, a bias-controlled multiplex PCR. The study's own analysis went as follows. The number of nucleated cells in each sample was estimated from the amplification of reference gene primers within the assay. To quantify the absolute abundance of each unique TCRbeta CDR3 rearrangement, sequence reads were collapsed and filtered. Productive Simpson clonality was computed per sample as the square root of Simpson's diversity index over productive rearrangements. The immuneACCESS repertoire file appears here via TCRdb, limited to in-frame rearrangements. These files lack a portion of the clones; in checked studies, under half of the deficit traces to unresolved V genes, and the cause of the others is not known. V and J calls and clone size are those listed in that table; D and trimming were worked out from the DNA. The sample table holds 160,000 or so clones, of which 70% to 90% were seen once. About 0.95% of the sample comes from the top ten.

This clone was found a few times. Its target antigen remains unknown. Base qualities are not provided; no much larger clone lies one nucleotide away. V loses 0 bases, J loses 6 bases, and the germline ends lie 11 bases apart. The CDR3 goes from the cysteine to the phenylalanine over 14 residues. Here the CDR3 DNA is all that survives: 42 bases in frame from base 1. According to the germline V gene, CDR1 reads MNHEY and CDR2 reads SVGEGT. This chain joins TRBV6-2 or TRBV6-3 to TRBJ1-2; a weak D assignment points to TRBD1 (6 bases agree). The sequenced sample consisted of peripheral blood. This sequence originates from a middle-aged man with acute or convalescent COVID-19. Here is the DNA: TGTGCCAGCAGTTACTCTGGGGACAAGGATGGCTACACCTTC. It translates to CASSYSGDKDGYTF.